The 21 T cell receptor beta chains below come from one sample, sequenced in a study of T-cell reconstitution after alpha-beta-depleted transplantation in children. This sample's TCRbeta library carried unique molecular identifier barcodes. TCRdb passed the PCR reads through MiXCR, listing each CDR3 protein once. The data contain fewer than 550,000 distinct CDR3 sequences, about an eighth of them singletons. The sample consisted of PBMCs, mostly from graft donor cells, taken 180 days after TCRalphabeta/CD19-depleted stem cell transplant. The receptors come from a female patient aged 2-10 years who had a stem cell transplant for aplastic anemia, so the T cells may come from the graft donor.

This clonotype was picked up a small number of times. The rearrangement uses TRBV11-2 and TRBJ2-3; TRBD2 aligns across 10 bases. This CDR3 is built from 17 residues. The V segment lost 2 bases and the J segment 0 bases; nucleotides outside the gene matches: 5. CDR1 is SGHAT and CDR2 is FQNNGV in the germline V gene. In DNA form, the CDR3 reads TGTGCCAGCAGCTTACAGACTAGCGGGTTCAGCACAGATACGCAGTATTTT. Translating gives CASSLQTSGFSTDTQYF.

This clonotype came up a few times. This sequence joins TRBV4-3 and TRBJ2-1; D tentatively fits TRBD1 or TRBD2 (6 bases each). Germline V CDR1 and CDR2: LGHNA, YSLEER. The CDR3 sequence is 15 residues long. The germline V and J ends were trimmed by 0 bases and 10 bases, with 16 bases remaining between them. CDR3 nucleotides: TGCGCCAGCAGCCAAGAACTTCCGGGGGCCAGCGAGCAGTTCTTC. Protein: CASSQELPGASEQFF.

This clonotype has only a few counts. CDR3 in DNA: TGTGCCAGCAGGGTGGGCGGGGGTTACAATGAGCAGTTCTTC. It codes for CASRVGGGYNEQFF. The chain carries TRBV12-3 or TRBV12-4 and TRBJ2-1; TRBD2 matches at 7 bases. J gave up 4 bases and V 6 bases, and 6 bases lay outside the gene matches. This CDR3 region has 14 residues.

Notes on this clonotype: The germline gene is not matched at one end of the junction; a read error may be the cause. The chain has TRBV20-1 and TRBJ2-1, with a possible D match to TRBD1 (6 bases). Germline CDR1 is DFQATT and CDR2 is SNEGSKA (reference sequence). CDR3 length: 18 amino acids. CDR3 sequence: CCARGIQGWQAPYNEQFF. The CDR3 bases are TGCTGTGCTAGGGGGATACAGGGCTGGCAGGCTCCGTACAATGAGCAGTTCTTC.

CDR3 bases: TGTGCCACCAGTTACCCGGGACAGGGCACAGATACGCAGTATTTT. This encodes CATSYPGQGTDTQYF. The chain employs TRBV24-1 and TRBJ2-3, with TRBD1 matching over 8 bases. The V segment lost 6 bases and the J segment 1 base; nucleotides outside the gene matches: 5. The CDR3 consists of 15 residues. Germline CDR1 and CDR2: KGHDR and SFDVKD.

This chain uses TRBV7-6 with TRBJ2-7, with D hard to call. Germline values: CDR1 SGHVS, CDR2 FNYEAQ. Trimming took off 2 bases at V and 2 bases at J, with 10 bases between the two ends. The CDR3 length is 14 residues. CDR3 amino acids: CASSLRFGTYEQYF. CDR3 in DNA: TGTGCCAGCAGCTTAAGATTCGGCACCTACGAGCAGTACTTC. Supplemented by reference TRBV7-6 and TRBJ2-7, the full variable domain reads GAGVSQSPRYKVTKRGQDVALRCDPISGHVSLYWYRQALGQGPEFLTYFNYEAQQDKSGLPNDRFSAERPEGSISTLTIQRTEQRDSAMYRCASSLRFGTYEQYFGPGTRLTVT.

The chain joins TRBV27 to TRBJ1-1; D uncertain. V was trimmed by 3 bases and J by 2 bases, leaving 10 bases between them. The CDR3 extends over 14 amino acids. Germline CDR1 MNHEY, CDR2 SMNVEV (reference sequence). CDR3 sequence (DNA): TGTGCCAGCAGTTTTAGGCCGACCAACACTGAAGCTTTCTTT. The encoded protein is CASSFRPTNTEAFF.

This clonotype was counted a few times. An end of the junction differs from the germline gene, which may be a read error. The chain is built from TRBV7-9 and TRBJ2-2; TRBD2 matches at 7 bases. Germline loops: CDR1 SEHNR, CDR2 FQNEAQ (reference sequence). This CDR3 has 12 residues. In nucleotides, the CDR3 is TGTGCCAGCAGCTTACTAAGCGGGAAGCTGTTTTTT. It yields the protein CASSLLSGKLFF.

The chain employs TRBV7-2 and TRBJ2-1; D unclear. Germline V gene lookup returns CDR1 SGHTA and CDR2 FQGNSA. V lost 5 bases to trimming and J lost 8 bases, with 19 bases between them. This CDR3 spans 15 amino acids. CDR3 DNA sequence: TGTGCCAGCAGCCACAGACTGATACCAATCGATGAGCAGTTCTTC. It encodes CASSHRLIPIDEQFF.

This clonotype was observed a handful of times. V and J are TRBV20-1 and TRBJ2-1; 14 positions agree with TRBD2. Germline CDR1 reads DFQATT; CDR2 reads SNEGSKA (reference sequence). This CDR3 is built from 16 residues. V dropped 5 bases and J dropped 0; count of bases not matched to a gene: 3. Here the CDR3 reads CSALTSGRASYNEQFF. The CDR3 nucleotides are TGCAGTGCTCTGACTAGCGGGAGGGCCTCCTACAATGAGCAGTTCTTC.

V usage is TRBV7-8 and J usage is TRBJ2-1; D is possibly TRBD2 (5 bases). This CDR3 is built from 13 residues. Germline values: CDR1 SGHVS, CDR2 FQNEAQ. The V and J ends lost 3 bases and 6 bases respectively, with 9 bases between them. Here the CDR3 reads CASSFHGINEQFF. The CDR3 DNA follows: TGTGCCAGCAGCTTTCACGGGATCAATGAGCAGTTCTTC.

In its sample, this clonotype was seen a few times. CDR3 sequence: CASTKSLVGGETQYF. The CDR3 bases are TGTGCCAGCACGAAGAGCCTCGTGGGAGGAGAGACCCAGTACTTC. The chain couples TRBV6-1 to TRBJ2-5; tentative D call: TRBD2 (6 bases). V was clipped by 7 bases and J by 4 bases, with 19 bases between them. The germline V gene encodes CDR1 MNHNS and CDR2 SASEGT. The CDR3 has 15 amino acids.

This clonotype was seen ten or more times. The chain links TRBV5-1 to TRBJ2-1; 8 bases line up with TRBD2. The V and J ends lost 0 bases and 8 bases, in that order; junction bases with no gene match: 10. CDR3 length: 16 residues. Germline CDR1 reads SGHRS; CDR2 reads YFSETQ. The CDR3 region is CASSLVGLEKWDEQFF. The CDR3 region has the DNA TGCGCCAGCAGCTTGGTGGGACTAGAGAAATGGGATGAGCAGTTCTTC.

The chain uses TRBV11-2 and TRBJ2-7; D gene ambiguous. CDR1 SGHAT and CDR2 FQNNGV come from the germline V gene. V lost 2 bases to trimming and J lost 12 bases, with 17 bases between them. The CDR3 covers 13 residues. The CDR3 DNA reads as TGTGCCAGCAGCTTATCGAATAGCCATCAAATGTACGTC. Translation gives CASSLSNSHQMYV.

The genes are TRBV6-1 and TRBJ1-3; D gene unclear. Germline loops: CDR1 MNHNS, CDR2 SASEGT. Deletions cut 4 bases from V and 0 bases from J, with 10 bases between. The CDR3 is made up of 15 amino acids. CDR3 coding DNA: TGTGCCAGCAGTGGATCAAGGATCTCTGGAAACACCATATATTTT. Protein: CASSGSRISGNTIYF.

This clonotype has just a few counts. This chain links TRBV7-9 with TRBJ2-5; no reliable D call. The CDR3 is 16 residues long. V was trimmed by 8 bases and J by 3 bases, leaving 22 bases between them. Germline V gene data show CDR1 as SEHNR and CDR2 as FQNEAQ (reference sequence). CDR3 bases: TGTGCCAGCGCTCGGAAGTTCCCTCTTACCGAAGAGACCCAGTACTTC. Residues: CASARKFPLTEETQYF.

The chain couples TRBV7-9 to TRBJ2-7; possible D gene TRBD1, 5 bases. Trimming took 3 bases from V and 3 from J, leaving 12 bases between them. Germline V gene sequence: CDR1 SEHNR, CDR2 FQNEAQ (reference sequence). CDR3 length: 14 residues. CDR3 bases: TGTGCCAGCAGCTTTGGGTTACAGGACTACGAGCAGTACGTC. It is translated as CASSFGLQDYEQYV.

The V call is TRBV6-1, the J call TRBJ2-1; 11 nucleotides line up with TRBD2. The trim removed 8 bases at V and 5 bases at J, leaving 5 bases unmatched. CDR1 and CDR2 from the germline V gene are MNHNS and SASEGT. The CDR3 has 14 residues. The CDR3 reads CASQGLAANNEQFF. CDR3 sequence (DNA): TGTGCCAGCCAGGGACTAGCGGCCAACAATGAGCAGTTCTTC.

This chain links TRBV10-3 with TRBJ2-5; D may be TRBD1 (5 bases). V gave up 7 bases and J gave up 4 bases, with 13 bases separating them. Looked up from germline, CDR1 is ENHRY and CDR2 is SYGVKD. The CDR3 has 13 residues. The CDR3 here is CAIKTTELETQYF. The CDR3 nucleotides are TGTGCCATCAAAACGACAGAGCTAGAGACCCAGTACTTC.

The chain recombines TRBV6-2 or TRBV6-3 with TRBJ1-4, with TRBD1 matching over 7 bases. The junction had 4 bases not matched to a gene; V was cut back by 1 base and J by 5 bases. The CDR3 runs to 15 residues. The germline V gene has CDR1 MNHEY and CDR2 SVGEGT. The CDR3 spells CASSYLGQKNEKLFF. Here the CDR3 DNA reads TGTGCCAGCAGTTACTTGGGACAGAAGAATGAAAAACTGTTTTTT.

This clonotype occurred a few times. The rearrangement uses TRBV6-5 and TRBJ2-1, with D possibly being TRBD2 (5 bases). Germline V lookup: CDR1 MNHEY, CDR2 SVGAGI. V was clipped by 6 bases and J by 1 base, with 13 bases between them. The CDR3 sequence is 15 residues long. The CDR3 DNA is TGTGCCAGCAGAAGGAGGAGCGGATCCTACAATGAGCAGTTCTTC. Amino acids: CASRRRSGSYNEQFF.